This entry concerns a single T cell receptor (beta chain). This specimen belongs to a study of blood T cell repertoires in COVID-19. J lost 6 bases, V lost 3 bases, and 6 bases had no gene match. The CDR3 spans 15 residues. Germline V gene lookup returns CDR1 SGHTA and CDR2 FQGTGA. Sequencing used immunoSEQ multiplex PCR; TCRdb keeps in-frame clones, though not all of them. Among fewer than 350,000 clones listed, about 91% were seen once. The chain combines TRBV7-3 with TRBJ2-1; 9 nucleotides match TRBD1. The origin of this receptor is a man aged 30-40 years with COVID-19, enrolled during active disease. Material: peripheral blood. CDR3 nucleotides: TGTGCCAGCAGCTTCGGACAGGGGCTAAGCAATGAGCAGTTCTTC. It encodes CASSFGQGLSNEQFF.